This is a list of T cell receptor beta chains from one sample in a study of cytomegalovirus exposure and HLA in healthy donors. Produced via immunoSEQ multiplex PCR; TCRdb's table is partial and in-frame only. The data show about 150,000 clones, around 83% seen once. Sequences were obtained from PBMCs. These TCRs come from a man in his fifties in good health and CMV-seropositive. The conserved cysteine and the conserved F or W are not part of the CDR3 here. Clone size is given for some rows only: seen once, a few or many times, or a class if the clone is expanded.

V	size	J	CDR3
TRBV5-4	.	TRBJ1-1	ASSWGNRGRTEAF
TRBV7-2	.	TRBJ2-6	ASSSRRGASGANVLT
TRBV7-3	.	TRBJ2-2	ASSATGGTGELF
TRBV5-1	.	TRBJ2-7	ASSLPKGGQGDAWEQY
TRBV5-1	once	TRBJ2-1	ASSWGQTSGLSYNEQF
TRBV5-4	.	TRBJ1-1	ASSLAVGVGAF
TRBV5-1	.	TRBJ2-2	ASSVRTATGELF
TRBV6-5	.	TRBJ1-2	ASSYFRTGSNYGYT
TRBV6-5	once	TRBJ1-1	ASSYRGQGKPEAF
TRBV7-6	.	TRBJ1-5	ASSRDRGINQPQH
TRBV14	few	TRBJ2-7	ASSQTSGEQY
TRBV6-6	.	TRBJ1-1	ASSYTVSEAF
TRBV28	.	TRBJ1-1	ASSLRGRGTEAF
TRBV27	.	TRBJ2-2	ASSRDYRGGNTGELF
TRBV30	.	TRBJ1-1	AWSPQSAGTEAF
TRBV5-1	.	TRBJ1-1	ASSQTGSLTEAF
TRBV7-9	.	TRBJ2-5	ASSLVRTNPLQETQY
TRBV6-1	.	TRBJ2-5	ASSELDSGGAGETQY
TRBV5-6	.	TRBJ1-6	ASSLQQGANSPLH
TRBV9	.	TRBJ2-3	ASSSSQGADTQY
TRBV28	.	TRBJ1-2	ASGPTGGRYGYT
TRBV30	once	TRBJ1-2	AWSLGQQTGYGYT
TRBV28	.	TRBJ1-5	ASVSREGLGGQPQH
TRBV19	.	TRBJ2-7	ASSLGLSYEQY
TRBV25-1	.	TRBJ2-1	ASSGLARGQNEQF
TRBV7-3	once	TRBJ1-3	ASSLKSSGSGNTIY
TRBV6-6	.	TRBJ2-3	ASSFSGGPQY
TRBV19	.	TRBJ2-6	ASGTGGSGANVLT
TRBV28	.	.	ASVQGAKGEQY
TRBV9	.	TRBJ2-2	ASSLGLAGARGGELF
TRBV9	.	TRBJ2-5	ASSVTGGIETQY
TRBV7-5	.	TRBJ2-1	ARSHSWVAGGRGEQF
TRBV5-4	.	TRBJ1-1	ASSSRQGNGPVPF
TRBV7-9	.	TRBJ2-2	ASSAGPAGELF
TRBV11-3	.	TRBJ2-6	ASSLSGASGANVLT
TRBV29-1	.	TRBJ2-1	SAGTSGDNEQF
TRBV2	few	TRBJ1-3	ASRRPGSGNTIY
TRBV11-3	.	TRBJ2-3	ASGPSGGTDTQY
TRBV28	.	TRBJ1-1	ASRHPPGGRPEAF
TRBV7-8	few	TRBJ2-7	ASSLGERGGMQY
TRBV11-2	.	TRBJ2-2	ASSPKTGELF
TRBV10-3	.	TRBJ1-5	AISETDYSNQPQH
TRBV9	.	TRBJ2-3	ASSPMEGTQY
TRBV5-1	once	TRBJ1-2	ASSWDRDGGYT
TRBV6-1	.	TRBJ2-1	ASAGTGYNEQF